The 2 T cell receptor beta chains given below trace back to one sample, sequenced in a study of CD8 T cells in ankylosing spondylitis. A single record per CDR3 protein comes from TCRdb applying MiXCR to the 5' RACE reads. The sample consists of 200,000 to 300,000 distinct CDR3 sequences, around 9.2% of them appearing once. The specimen was blood, either unsorted or a sorted T cell fraction (not recorded which). The source of these receptors is a male donor with ankylosing spondylitis or in good health (not recorded which).

This clonotype occurred many times. The chain employs TRBV20-1 and TRBJ1-4; D perhaps matches TRBD1 (5 bases). The germline V and J ends were trimmed by 5 bases and 8 bases, with 15 bases remaining between them. The CDR3 consists of 13 residues. Germline CDR1 reads DFQATT; CDR2 reads SNEGSKA (reference sequence). The DNA for the CDR3 is TGCAGTGCTCAACGGGGGAGTCGCGAAAAACTGTTTTTT. It yields the protein CSAQRGSREKLFF.

This clonotype was observed at least ten times. The CDR3 DNA is TGTGCCAGCAAGGGGAACGGGGAGCTGTTTTTT. Its protein product is CASKGNGELFF. The rearrangement links TRBV6-5 to TRBJ2-2; a possible D gene is TRBD1 (5 bases). The V gene's germline CDR1 is MNHEY and CDR2 SVGAGI. V dropped 7 bases and J dropped 7 bases, with 7 bases sitting between them. The CDR3 length is 11 residues.